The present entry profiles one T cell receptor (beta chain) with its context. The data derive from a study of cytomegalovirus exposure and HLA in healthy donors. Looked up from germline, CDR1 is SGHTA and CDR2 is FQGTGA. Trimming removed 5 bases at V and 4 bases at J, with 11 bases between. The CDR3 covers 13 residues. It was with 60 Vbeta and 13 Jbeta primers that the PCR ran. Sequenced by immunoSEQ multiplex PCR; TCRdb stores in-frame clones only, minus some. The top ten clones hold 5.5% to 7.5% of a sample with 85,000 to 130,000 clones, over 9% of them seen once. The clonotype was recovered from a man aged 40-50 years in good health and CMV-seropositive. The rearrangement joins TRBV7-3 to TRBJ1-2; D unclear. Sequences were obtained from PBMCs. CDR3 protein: CASSRGSSYGYTF. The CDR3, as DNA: TGTGCCAGCAGCCGCGGATCCTCCTATGGCTACACCTTC.